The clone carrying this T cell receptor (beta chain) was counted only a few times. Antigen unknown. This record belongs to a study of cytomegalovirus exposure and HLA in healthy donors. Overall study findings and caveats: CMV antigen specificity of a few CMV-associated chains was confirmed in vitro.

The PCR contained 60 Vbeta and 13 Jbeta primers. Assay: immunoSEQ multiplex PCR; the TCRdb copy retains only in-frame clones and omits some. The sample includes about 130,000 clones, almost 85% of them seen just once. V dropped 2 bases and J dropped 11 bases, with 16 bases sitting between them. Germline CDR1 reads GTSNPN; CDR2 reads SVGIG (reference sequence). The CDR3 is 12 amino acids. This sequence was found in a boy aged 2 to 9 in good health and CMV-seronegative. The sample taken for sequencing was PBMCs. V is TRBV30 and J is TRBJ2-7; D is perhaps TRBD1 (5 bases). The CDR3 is CAWSTLGLNKYF. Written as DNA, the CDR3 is TGTGCCTGGAGTACACTGGGGCTTAATAAGTACTTC. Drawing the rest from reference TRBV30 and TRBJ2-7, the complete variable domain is SQTIHQWPATLVQPVGSPLSLECTVEGTSNPNLYWYRQAAGRGLQLLFYSVGIGQISSEVPQNLSASRPQDRQFILSSKKLLLSDSGFYLCAWSTLGLNKYFGPGTRLTVT.